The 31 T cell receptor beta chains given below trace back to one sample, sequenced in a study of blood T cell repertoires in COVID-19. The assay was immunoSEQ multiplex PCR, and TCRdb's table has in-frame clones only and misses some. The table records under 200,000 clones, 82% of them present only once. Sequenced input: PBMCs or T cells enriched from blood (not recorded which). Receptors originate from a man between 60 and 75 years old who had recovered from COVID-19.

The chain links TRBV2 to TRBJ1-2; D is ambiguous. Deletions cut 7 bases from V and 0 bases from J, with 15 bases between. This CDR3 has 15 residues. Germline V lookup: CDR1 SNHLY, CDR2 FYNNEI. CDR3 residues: CASKRIVSPNYGYTF. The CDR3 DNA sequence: TGTGCCAGCAAAAGGATTGTTAGCCCTAACTATGGCTACACCTTC.

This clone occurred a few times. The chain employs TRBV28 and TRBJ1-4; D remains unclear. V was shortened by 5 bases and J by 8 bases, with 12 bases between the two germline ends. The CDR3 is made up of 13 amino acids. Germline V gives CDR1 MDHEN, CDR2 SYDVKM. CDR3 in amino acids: CASSPSEREKLFF. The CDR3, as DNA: TGTGCCAGCAGTCCCTCGGAGAGGGAAAAACTGTTTTTT.

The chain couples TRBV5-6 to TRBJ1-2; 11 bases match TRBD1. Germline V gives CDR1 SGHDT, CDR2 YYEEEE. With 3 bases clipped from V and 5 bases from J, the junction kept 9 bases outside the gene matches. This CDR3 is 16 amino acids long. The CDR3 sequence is CASSSTRGTGGYGYTF. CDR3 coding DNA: TGTGCCAGCAGCTCGACCCGCGGGACAGGGGGTTATGGCTACACCTTC.

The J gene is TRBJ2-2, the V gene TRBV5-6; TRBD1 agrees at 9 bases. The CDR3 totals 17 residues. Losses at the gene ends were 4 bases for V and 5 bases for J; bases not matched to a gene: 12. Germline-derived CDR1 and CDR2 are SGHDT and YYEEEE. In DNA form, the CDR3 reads TGTGCCAGCAGCGCCGGTGGGGACAGGGCCCCTACCGGGGAGCTGTTTTTT. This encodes CASSAGGDRAPTGELFF.

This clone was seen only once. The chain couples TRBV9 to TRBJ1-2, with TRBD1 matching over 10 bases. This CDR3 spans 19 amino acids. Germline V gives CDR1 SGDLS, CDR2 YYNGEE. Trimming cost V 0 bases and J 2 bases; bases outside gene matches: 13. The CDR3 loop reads CASSVDEFTPGQGNYGYTF. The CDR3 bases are TGTGCCAGCAGCGTAGATGAATTTACTCCGGGACAGGGGAACTATGGCTACACCTTC.

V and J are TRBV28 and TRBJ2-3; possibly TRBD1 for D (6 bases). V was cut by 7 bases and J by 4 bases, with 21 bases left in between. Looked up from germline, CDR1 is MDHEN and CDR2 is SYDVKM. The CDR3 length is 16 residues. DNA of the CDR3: TGTGCCAGCAAGATTGTAGGGGGAAGGGGCCCAGATACGCAGTATTTT. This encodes CASKIVGGRGPDTQYF. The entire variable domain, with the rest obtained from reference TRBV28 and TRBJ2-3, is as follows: DVKVTQSSRYLVKRTGEKVFLECVQDMDHENMFWYRQDPGLGLRLIYFSYDVKMKEKGDIPEGYSVSREKKERFSLILESASTNQTSMYLCASKIVGGRGPDTQYFGPGTRLTVL.

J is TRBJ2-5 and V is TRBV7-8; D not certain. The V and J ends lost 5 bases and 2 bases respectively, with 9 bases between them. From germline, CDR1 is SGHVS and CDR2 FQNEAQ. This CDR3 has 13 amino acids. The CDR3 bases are TGTGCCAGCAGCCTTATGAGGCAAGAGACCCAGTACTTC. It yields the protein CASSLMRQETQYF.

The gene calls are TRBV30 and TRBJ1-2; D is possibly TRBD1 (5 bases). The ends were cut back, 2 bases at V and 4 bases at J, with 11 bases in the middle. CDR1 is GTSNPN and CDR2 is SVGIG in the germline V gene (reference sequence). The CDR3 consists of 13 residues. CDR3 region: CAWSFGGLYGYTF. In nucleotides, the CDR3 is TGTGCCTGGAGTTTCGGGGGACTCTATGGCTACACCTTC.

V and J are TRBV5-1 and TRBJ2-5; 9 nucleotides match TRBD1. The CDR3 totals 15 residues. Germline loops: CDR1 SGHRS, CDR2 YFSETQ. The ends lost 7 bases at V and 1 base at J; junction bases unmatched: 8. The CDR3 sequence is CASADRGGVQETQYF. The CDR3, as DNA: TGCGCCAGCGCCGACAGGGGGGGCGTCCAAGAGACCCAGTACTTC.

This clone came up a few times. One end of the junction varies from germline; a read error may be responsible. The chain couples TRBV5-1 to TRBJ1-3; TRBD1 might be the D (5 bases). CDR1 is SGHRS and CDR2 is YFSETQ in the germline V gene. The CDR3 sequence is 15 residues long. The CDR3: CASSLATASGNTIYF. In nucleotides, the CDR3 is TGCGCCAGCAGTTTGGCGACAGCCTCTGGAAACACCATATATTTT.

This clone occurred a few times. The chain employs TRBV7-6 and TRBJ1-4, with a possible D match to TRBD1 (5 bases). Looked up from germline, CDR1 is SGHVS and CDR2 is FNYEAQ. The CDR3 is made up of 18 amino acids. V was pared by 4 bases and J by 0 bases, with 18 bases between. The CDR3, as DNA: TGTGCCAGCAGCTCGAACCCAATAGTGGGGCCAACTAATGAAAAACTGTTTTTT. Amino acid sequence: CASSSNPIVGPTNEKLFF.

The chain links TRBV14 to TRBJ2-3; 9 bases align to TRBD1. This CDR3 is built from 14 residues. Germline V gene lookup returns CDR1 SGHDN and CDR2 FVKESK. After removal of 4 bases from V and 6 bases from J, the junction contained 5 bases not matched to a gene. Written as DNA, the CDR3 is TGTGCCAGCAGCCGGGACAGGGATGTGGATACGCAGTATTTT. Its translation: CASSRDRDVDTQYF. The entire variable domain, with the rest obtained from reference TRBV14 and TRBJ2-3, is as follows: EAGVTQFPSHSVIEKGQTVTLRCDPISGHDNLYWYRRVMGKEIKFLLHFVKESKQDESGMPNNRFLAERTGGTYSTLKVQPAELEDSGVYFCASSRDRDVDTQYFGPGTRLTVL.

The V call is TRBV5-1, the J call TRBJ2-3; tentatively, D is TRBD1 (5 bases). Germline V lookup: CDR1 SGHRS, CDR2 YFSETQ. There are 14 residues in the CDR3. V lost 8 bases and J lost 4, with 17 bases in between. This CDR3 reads CASMGHTPPDTQYF. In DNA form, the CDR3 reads TGCGCCAGTATGGGGCATACTCCCCCAGATACGCAGTATTTT.

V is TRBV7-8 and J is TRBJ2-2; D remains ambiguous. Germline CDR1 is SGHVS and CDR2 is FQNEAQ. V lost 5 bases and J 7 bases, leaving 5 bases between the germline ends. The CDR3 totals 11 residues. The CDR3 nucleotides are TGTGCCAGCAGCCCCCTCGGGGAGCTGTTTTTT. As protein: CASSPLGELFF.

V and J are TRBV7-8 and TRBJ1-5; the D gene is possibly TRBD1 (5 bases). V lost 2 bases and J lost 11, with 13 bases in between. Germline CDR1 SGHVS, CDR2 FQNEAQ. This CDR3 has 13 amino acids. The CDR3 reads CASSLTRGEAQHF. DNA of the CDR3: TGTGCCAGCAGCTTAACGCGGGGGGAAGCCCAGCATTTT.

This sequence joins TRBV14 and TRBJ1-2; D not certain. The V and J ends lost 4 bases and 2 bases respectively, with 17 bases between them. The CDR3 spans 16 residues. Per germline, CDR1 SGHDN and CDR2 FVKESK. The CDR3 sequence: CASSRKMEGLNYGYTF. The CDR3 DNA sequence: TGTGCCAGCAGCCGAAAGATGGAGGGCCTCAACTATGGCTACACCTTC.

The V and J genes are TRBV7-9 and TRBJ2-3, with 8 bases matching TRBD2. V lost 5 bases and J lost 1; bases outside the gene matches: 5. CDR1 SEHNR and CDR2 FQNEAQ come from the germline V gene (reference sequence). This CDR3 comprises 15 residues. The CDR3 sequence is CASSPSGPGTDTQYF. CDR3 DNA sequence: TGTGCCAGCAGCCCTAGCGGGCCGGGCACAGATACGCAGTATTTT.

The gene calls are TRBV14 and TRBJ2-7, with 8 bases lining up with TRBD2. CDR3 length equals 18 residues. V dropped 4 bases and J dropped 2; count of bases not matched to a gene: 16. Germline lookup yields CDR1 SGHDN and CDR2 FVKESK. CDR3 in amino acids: CASSRSTTSGRIPYEQYF. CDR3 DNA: TGTGCCAGCAGCCGTTCTACTACTAGCGGTAGGATTCCCTACGAGCAGTACTTC.

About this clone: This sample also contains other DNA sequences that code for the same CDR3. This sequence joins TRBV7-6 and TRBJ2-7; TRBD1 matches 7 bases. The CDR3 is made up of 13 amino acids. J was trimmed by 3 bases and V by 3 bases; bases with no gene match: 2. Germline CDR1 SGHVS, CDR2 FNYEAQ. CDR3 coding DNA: TGTGCCAGCAGCTTGGGACAGCTCTACGAGCAGTACTTC. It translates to CASSLGQLYEQYF.

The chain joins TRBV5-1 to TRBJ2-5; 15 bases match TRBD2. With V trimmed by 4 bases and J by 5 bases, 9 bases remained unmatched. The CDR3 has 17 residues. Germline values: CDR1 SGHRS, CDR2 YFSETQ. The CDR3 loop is CASSIGLAGGPEETQYF. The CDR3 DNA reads TGCGCCAGCAGCATTGGACTAGCGGGAGGGCCGGAGGAGACCCAGTACTTC.

The CDR3 nucleotides read TGTGCCAGCACTATGAGAAACACTGAAGCTTTCTTT. This gives the protein CASTMRNTEAFF. This chain uses TRBV28 with TRBJ1-1; D is unresolved. The CDR3 is made up of 12 amino acids. Trimming shortened V by 7 bases and J by 2 bases, and 8 bases separated the two germline ends. The germline CDR1 and CDR2 sequences are MDHEN and SYDVKM.

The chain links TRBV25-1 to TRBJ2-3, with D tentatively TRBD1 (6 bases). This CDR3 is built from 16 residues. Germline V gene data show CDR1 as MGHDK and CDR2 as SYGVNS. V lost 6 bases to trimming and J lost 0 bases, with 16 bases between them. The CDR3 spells CASRGTQGFSTDTQYF. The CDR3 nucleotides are TGTGCCAGCAGGGGAACCCAGGGGTTTAGCACAGATACGCAGTATTTT.

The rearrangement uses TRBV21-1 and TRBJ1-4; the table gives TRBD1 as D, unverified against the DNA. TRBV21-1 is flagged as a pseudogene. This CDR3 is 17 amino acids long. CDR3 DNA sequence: TGTGCCAGCAGCGCGCGACAGGCTACCTCAACTAATGAAAAACTGTTTTTT. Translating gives CASSARQATSTNEKLFF.

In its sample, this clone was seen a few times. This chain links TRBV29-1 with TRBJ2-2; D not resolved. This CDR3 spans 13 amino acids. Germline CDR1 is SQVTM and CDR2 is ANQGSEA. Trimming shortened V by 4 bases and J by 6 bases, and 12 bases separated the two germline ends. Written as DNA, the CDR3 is TGCAGCGTTGGTCATGTTCGGTCCGGGGAGCTGTTTTTT. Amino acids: CSVGHVRSGELFF.

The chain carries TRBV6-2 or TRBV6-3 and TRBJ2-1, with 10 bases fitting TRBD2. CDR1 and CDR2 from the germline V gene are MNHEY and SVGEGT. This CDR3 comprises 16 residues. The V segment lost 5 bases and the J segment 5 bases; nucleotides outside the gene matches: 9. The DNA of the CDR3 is TGTGCCAGCAGTCTTCAGCGGGAGGGTCGGGACAATGAGCAGTTCTTC. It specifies CASSLQREGRDNEQFF.

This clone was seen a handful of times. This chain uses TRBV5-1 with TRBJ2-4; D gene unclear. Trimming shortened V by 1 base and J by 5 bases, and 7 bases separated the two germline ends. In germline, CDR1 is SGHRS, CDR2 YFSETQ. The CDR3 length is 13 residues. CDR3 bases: TGCGCCAGCAGCTTGCCCTCCGAAAACATTCAGTACTTC. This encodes CASSLPSENIQYF.

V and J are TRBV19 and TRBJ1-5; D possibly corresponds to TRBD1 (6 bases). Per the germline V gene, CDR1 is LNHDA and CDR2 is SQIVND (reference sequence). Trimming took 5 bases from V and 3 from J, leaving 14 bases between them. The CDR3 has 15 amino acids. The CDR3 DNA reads TGTGCCAGTAGTTTAAGAACAGGGCCCAATCAGCCCCAGCATTTT. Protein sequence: CASSLRTGPNQPQHF.

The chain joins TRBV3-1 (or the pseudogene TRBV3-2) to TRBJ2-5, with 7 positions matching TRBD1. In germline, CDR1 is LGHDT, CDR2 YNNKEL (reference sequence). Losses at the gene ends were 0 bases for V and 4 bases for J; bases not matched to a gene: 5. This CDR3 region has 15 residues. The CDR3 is CASSQETGVGETQYF. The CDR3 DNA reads TGTGCCAGCAGCCAAGAAACAGGGGTGGGAGAGACCCAGTACTTC.

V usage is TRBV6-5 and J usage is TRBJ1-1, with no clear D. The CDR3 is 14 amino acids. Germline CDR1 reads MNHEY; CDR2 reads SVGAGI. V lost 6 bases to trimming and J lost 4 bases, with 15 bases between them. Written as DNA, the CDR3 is TGTGCCAGCAGCGCAACCGCCGCCAGCACTGAAGCTTTCTTT. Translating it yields CASSATAASTEAFF.

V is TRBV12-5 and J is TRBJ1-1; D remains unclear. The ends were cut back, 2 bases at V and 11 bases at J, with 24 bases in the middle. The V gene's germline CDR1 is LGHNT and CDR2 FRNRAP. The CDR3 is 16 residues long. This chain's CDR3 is CASGLPKHVLRIGAFF. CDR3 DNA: TGTGCTAGTGGTTTGCCCAAACACGTACTAAGGATTGGGGCTTTCTTT.

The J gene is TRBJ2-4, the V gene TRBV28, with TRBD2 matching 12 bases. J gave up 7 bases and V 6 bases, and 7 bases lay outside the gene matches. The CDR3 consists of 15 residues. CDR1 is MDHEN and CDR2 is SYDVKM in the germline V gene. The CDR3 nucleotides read TGTGCCAGCAGGATTCTAGCGGGAGGGGATAACATTCAGTACTTC. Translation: CASRILAGGDNIQYF.